The 20 T cell receptor beta chains reported below all come from one sample, sequenced in a study of T-cell memory formation after mild COVID-19. TCRdb re-derived calls from the 5' RACE reads in MiXCR, one entry per CDR3 protein. The sample carries about 360,000 distinct CDR3 sequences, about 15% recorded once. The sequencing sample was made of PBMCs or a T cell subset sorted from them (not recorded which). The receptors originated from a young man who had mild COVID-19 (a few samples of this study predate the infection). Cell type and time point are not known.

This clonotype was observed at least ten times. This chain uses TRBV7-2 with TRBJ2-7, with D possibly matching TRBD2 (5 bases). Germline CDR1 is SGHTA and CDR2 is FQGNSA. V lost 3 bases and J lost 0, with 21 bases in between. This CDR3 comprises 18 residues. The CDR3 nucleotides are TGTGCCAGCAGCTTCCACCTTACTGGACTGTTGAGCTCCTACGAGCAGTACTTC. Amino acid sequence: CASSFHLTGLLSSYEQYF.

This clonotype was counted between two and nine times. V is TRBV5-1 and J is TRBJ2-5, with TRBD1 matching over 7 bases. From germline, CDR1 is SGHRS and CDR2 YFSETQ. The CDR3 has 15 residues. Trimming at V came to 5 bases and at J to 5 bases, leaving 12 bases not matched to a gene. As DNA, the CDR3 is TGCGCCAGCAGTCACGGGGACAGTGGGGCTGAGACCCAGTACTTC. Translated, it gives CASSHGDSGAETQYF.

This clonotype was counted a few times. The V and J genes are TRBV4-3 and TRBJ2-7; D possibly corresponds to TRBD2 (7 bases). This CDR3 region has 15 residues. V was pared by 2 bases and J by 2 bases, with 13 bases between. The germline V gene encodes CDR1 LGHNA and CDR2 YSLEER. As DNA, the CDR3 is TGCGCCAGCAGCCAATCGGGCGGGGGCGCCTACGAGCAGTACTTC. This sequence encodes CASSQSGGGAYEQYF.

This clonotype occurred many times. J is TRBJ1-2 and V is TRBV12-3 or TRBV12-4; a possible D gene is TRBD1 (6 bases). There are 13 residues in the CDR3. Deletions cut 3 bases from V and 4 bases from J, with 9 bases between. CDR3 nucleotides: TGTGCCAGCAGTTTGAAAGGGGGCTATGGCTACACCTTC. Amino acid sequence: CASSLKGGYGYTF.

This clonotype was seen ten or more times. This chain joins TRBV15 and TRBJ1-5, with 9 bases aligning to TRBD1. The CDR3 is 15 residues long. J lost 5 bases, V lost 5 bases, and 7 bases had no gene match. CDR1 is LNHNV and CDR2 is YYDKDF in the germline V gene (reference sequence). CDR3 bases: TGTGCCACCAGCGGAATGACAGGGGGGTATCAGCCCCAGCATTTT. Encoded protein: CATSGMTGGYQPQHF.

The chain uses TRBV6-6 and TRBJ2-5; no clear D. V was cut by 0 bases and J by 5 bases, with 7 bases left in between. CDR3 size: 13 residues. Germline V gives CDR1 MNHNY, CDR2 SVGAGI (reference sequence). CDR3: CASSYSSFETQYF. For the CDR3, the DNA is TGTGCCAGCAGTTACTCCAGTTTCGAGACCCAGTACTTC.

The CDR3 is CASRQGVYGYTF. In nucleotides, the CDR3 is TGTGCCAGCAGACAGGGGGTCTATGGCTACACCTTC. J is TRBJ1-2 and V is TRBV6-5; 8 nucleotides line up with TRBD1. The ends lost 6 bases at V and 4 bases at J; junction bases unmatched: 1. The germline V gene has CDR1 MNHEY and CDR2 SVGAGI. The CDR3 is 12 residues long.

This clonotype has a handful of counts. The CDR3 nucleotides are TGTGCCAGTAGAGCCCGACTAGCGGGGGGGCAGACTGAGCAGTTCTTC. This translates into CASRARLAGGQTEQFF. The rearrangement links TRBV19 to TRBJ2-1; 14 bases align to TRBD2. Per the germline V gene, CDR1 is LNHDA and CDR2 is SQIVND (reference sequence). The V gene end was trimmed by 6 bases and the J gene end by 9 bases; junction bases not matched to a gene: 10. The CDR3 loop spans 16 amino acids. The whole variable domain, filled in from reference TRBV19 and TRBJ2-1, reads DGGITQSPKYLFRKEGQNVTLSCEQNLNHDAMYWYRQDPGQGLRLIYYSQIVNDFQKGDIAEGYSVSREKKESFPLTVTSAQKNPTAFYLCASRARLAGGQTEQFFGPGTRLTVL.

The chain uses TRBV2 and TRBJ1-2; D is ambiguous. CDR1 and CDR2 from the germline V gene are SNHLY and FYNNEI. The CDR3 sequence is 11 residues long. V lost 10 bases, J lost 0 bases, and 6 bases lay in between. CDR3 in amino acids: CANGPNYGYTF. The DNA for the CDR3 is TGTGCCAACGGTCCTAACTATGGCTACACCTTC.

This clonotype was observed a few times. The genes are TRBV7-2 and TRBJ1-6, with D possibly TRBD1 on 5 matching bases. V was shortened by 1 base and J by 9 bases, with 10 bases between the two germline ends. There are 14 residues in the CDR3. From germline, CDR1 is SGHTA and CDR2 FQGNSA. CDR3 protein: CASSLGQISSPLHF. The CDR3 nucleotides read TGTGCCAGCAGCTTAGGACAGATATCTTCACCCCTCCACTTT.

This clonotype has just a few counts. V is TRBV12-3 or TRBV12-4 and J is TRBJ1-1; D remains unclear. V lost 7 bases and J lost 1, with 13 bases in between. This CDR3 contains 14 residues. The CDR3 nucleotides are TGTGCCAGCAACGGCGGACTTCAGAACACTGAAGCTTTCTTT. Residues: CASNGGLQNTEAFF.

The rearrangement joins TRBV7-2 to TRBJ2-1, with TRBD1 as a possible D gene (6 bases). The length of the CDR3 is 14 residues. Between the trimmed V and J ends, which lost 0 bases and 10 bases, there was a span of 13 bases. Germline V gene sequence: CDR1 SGHTA, CDR2 FQGNSA. The CDR3 DNA reads as TGTGCCAGCAGCTTAGCAGATGGACAGAACGAGCAGTTCTTC. As protein: CASSLADGQNEQFF.

The chain joins TRBV11-3 to TRBJ2-2; 9 bases map to TRBD1. The germline gives CDR1 SGHNT, CDR2 YENEEA. The length of the CDR3 is 14 residues. V lost 5 bases and J lost 7; bases outside the gene matches: 5. The CDR3 sequence is CASSIQGAVGELFF. The CDR3 DNA reads TGTGCCAGCAGCATACAGGGGGCTGTCGGGGAGCTGTTTTTT.

The V and J genes are TRBV3-1 and TRBJ1-1; weak D call: TRBD1 (5 bases). Germline lookup yields CDR1 LGHDT and CDR2 YNNKEL (reference sequence). The ends were cut back, 0 bases at V and 3 bases at J, with 11 bases in the middle. The CDR3 contains 15 residues. CDR3 nucleotide sequence: TGTGCCAGCAGCCAAGAAGGGTGGGGGGACACTGAAGCTTTCTTT. It codes for CASSQEGWGDTEAFF.

The genes are TRBV4-3 and TRBJ2-3; D uncertain. V shed 2 bases and J shed 4 bases, with 16 bases lying between them. The V gene's germline CDR1 is LGHNA and CDR2 YSLEER. This CDR3 region has 16 residues. The CDR3 region is CASSQWNGLRSDTQYF. CDR3 nucleotides: TGCGCCAGCAGCCAATGGAACGGGCTGCGCTCAGATACGCAGTATTTT.

The CDR3 sequence is CASSGRRSYEQYV. For the CDR3, the DNA is TGTGCCAGCAGTGGGAGGAGATCCTACGAGCAGTACGTC. The V call is TRBV2, the J call TRBJ2-7; maybe TRBD2 (5 bases). The V and J ends lost 4 bases and 1 base respectively, with 8 bases between them. The CDR3 spans 13 residues. Germline V CDR1 and CDR2: SNHLY, FYNNEI.

This clonotype was seen repeatedly, ten times or more. The V call is TRBV28, the J call TRBJ2-2, with unresolved D. CDR1 is MDHEN and CDR2 is SYDVKM in the germline V gene. This CDR3 region has 12 residues. The ends were cut back, 7 bases at V and 5 bases at J, with 8 bases in the middle. This chain's CDR3 is CASISRTGELFF. The CDR3 DNA sequence: TGTGCCAGCATTTCGCGGACCGGGGAGCTGTTTTTT.

This clonotype was seen a few times. V usage is TRBV3-1 and J usage is TRBJ1-1; the match to TRBD1 covers 7 bases. J lost 9 bases, V lost 4 bases, and 11 bases had no gene match. The CDR3 consists of 14 residues. Germline V lookup: CDR1 LGHDT, CDR2 YNNKEL (reference sequence). The CDR3 DNA is TGTGCCAGCAGCCCCACCAGGGACAGCAGTAAAGCTTTCTTT. Translated: CASSPTRDSSKAFF.

V gene TRBV3-1 combines with J gene TRBJ2-1; 7 bases line up with TRBD1. Germline V gene data show CDR1 as LGHDT and CDR2 as YNNKEL (reference sequence). The length of the CDR3 is 17 residues. J lost 7 bases, V lost 1 base, and 13 bases had no gene match. CDR3 residues: CASSQAPTGLGRNEQFF. The CDR3 DNA reads as TGTGCCAGCAGCCAAGCCCCGACAGGGTTGGGACGGAATGAGCAGTTCTTC.

This clonotype came up many times. V usage is TRBV7-3 and J usage is TRBJ2-3; tentatively, D is TRBD1 or TRBD2 (5 bases each). Germline-derived CDR1 and CDR2 are SGHTA and FQGTGA. Trimming left V 6 bases short and J 7 bases short, with 17 bases between. The CDR3 extends over 14 amino acids. CDR3 bases: TGTGCCAGCAGTTCTCTGGGGACGGGGAATACGCAGTATTTT. Residues: CASSSLGTGNTQYF.